Listed here is a single T cell receptor beta chain. This sample is part of a study of T cell clones after liver transplantation. Study-wide background: A pre-transplant mixed lymphocyte reaction with TCRbeta sequencing defined graft-donor-reactive clones followed in post-transplant blood. At least one year of complete immunosuppression withdrawal without enzymes over twice normal defined tolerance.

TCRdb's table, derived via immunoSEQ multiplex PCR, lists solely in-frame clones and lacks some. The table lists about 11,000 clones, about two thirds of them singletons, with roughly a quarter in the top ten. Looked up from germline, CDR1 is SGHDN and CDR2 is FVKESK. V lost 4 bases and J lost 2; bases outside the gene matches: 5. The CDR3 is 14 residues long. The clonotype was recovered from a human patient who received a liver transplant. Some T cells may be the graft donor's. Sequencing was performed on CD4+ T cells from blood, taken around 2.5 years after liver transplant. V and J are TRBV14 and TRBJ2-7, with 7 bases lining up with TRBD1. CDR3 loop: CASSRRDRAYEQYV. For the CDR3, the DNA is TGTGCCAGCAGCCGCCGGGACAGAGCCTACGAGCAGTACGTC.